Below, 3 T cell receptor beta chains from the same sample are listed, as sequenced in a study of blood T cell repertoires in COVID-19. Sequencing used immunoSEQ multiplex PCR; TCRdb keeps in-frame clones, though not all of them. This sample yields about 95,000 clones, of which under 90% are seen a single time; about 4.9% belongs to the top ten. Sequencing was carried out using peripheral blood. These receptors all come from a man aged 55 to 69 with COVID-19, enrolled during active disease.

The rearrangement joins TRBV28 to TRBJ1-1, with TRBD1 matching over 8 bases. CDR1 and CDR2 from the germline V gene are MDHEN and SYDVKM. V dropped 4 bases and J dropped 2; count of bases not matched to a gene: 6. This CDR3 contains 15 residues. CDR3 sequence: CASSWTGRPNTEAFF. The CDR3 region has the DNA TGTGCCAGCAGTTGGACAGGGCGCCCTAACACTGAAGCTTTCTTT.

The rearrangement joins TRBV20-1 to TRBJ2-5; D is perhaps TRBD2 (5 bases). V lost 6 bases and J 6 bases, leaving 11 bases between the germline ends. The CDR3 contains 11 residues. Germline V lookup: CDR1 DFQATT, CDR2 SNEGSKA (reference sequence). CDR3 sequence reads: CSASREKTQYF. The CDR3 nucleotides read TGCAGTGCCTCACGGGAAAAGACCCAGTACTTC.

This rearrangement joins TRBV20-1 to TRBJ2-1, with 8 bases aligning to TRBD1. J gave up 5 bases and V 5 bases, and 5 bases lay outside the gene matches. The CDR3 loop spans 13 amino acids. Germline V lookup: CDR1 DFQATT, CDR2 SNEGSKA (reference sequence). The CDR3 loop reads CSAGDRGDNEQFF. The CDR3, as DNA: TGCAGTGCTGGTGACAGGGGCGACAATGAGCAGTTCTTC.